This T cell receptor beta chain was captured in a study of cytotoxic CD8 clonotypes in ibrutinib-treated CLL. Whole-study results and caveats: Contraction or stability on treatment was seen for public clonotypes, which were uncommon.

Germline V gene data show CDR1 as SGHTA and CDR2 as FQGNSA. CDR3 length equals 16 residues. The V end lost 2 bases, the J end lost 7 bases, and 20 bases lay between the germline ends. On this clone itself: The antigen is not known.

This table comes from immunoSEQ multiplex PCR, and its TCRdb copy is limited to in-frame clones, with some not included. Of some 200,000 clones in the sample, about 75% were seen once. This receptor was identified in a human donor with chronic lymphocytic leukemia. Sample: PBMCs, taken after 12 months of ibrutinib treatment. This sequence joins TRBV7-2 and TRBJ2-5; tentatively, D is TRBD1 (5 bases). The CDR3: CASSLILGWQGGTQYF. In DNA, the CDR3 is TGTGCCAGCAGCTTAATTCTAGGGTGGCAGGGCGGGACCCAGTACTTC.